This T cell receptor (beta chain) was captured by sequencing in a study of cytomegalovirus exposure and HLA in healthy donors. Study as a whole: Of the donors genotyped, approximately 400 in all, 81% fell in the Caucasian-associated ancestry cluster. Points from the study as a whole: TRBV6-2, TRBV6-3 and some other V segments were unresolvable in 87-base-pair reads.

With regard to this clone: The antigen remains undetermined.

The CDR3 has 16 residues. The study ran its PCR with 60 Vbeta and 13 Jbeta primers. As originally analysed: Around 83 million unique TCR beta chains, roughly 10 million shared, were counted in a later analysis. The data were produced by immunoSEQ multiplex PCR, yet TCRdb's version contains in-frame clones alone and is incomplete. The V and J calls and clone size were taken over from that table, and D and trimming were inferred from the DNA. The table records around 150,000 clones, 70% to 85% of them present only once. This receptor was obtained from a middle-aged man in good health and CMV-seronegative. J is TRBJ1-4 and V is TRBV21-1; TRBD1 reflects the table's D call only, with no check against the DNA. TRBV21-1 is recorded as a pseudogene. Sequenced: PBMCs. The CDR3 nucleotides are TGTGCCAGCAGCAAAAAAGCAGGGACAGTGAATGAAAAACTGTTTTTT. It codes for CASSKKAGTVNEKLFF.